Each of the 29 T cell receptor beta chains below was sequenced from the same sample in a study of T cell responses to AZD1222 COVID-19 vaccine. Repertoires were generated with immunoSEQ multiplex PCR, while TCRdb's copy carries only in-frame clones and drops some. The repertoire consists of some 100,000 clones, with just under 90% occurring once and the leading ten covering under 4%. The specimen comprised peripheral blood, sampled on day 0 of AZD1222 vaccination. These receptors originate from an adult in good health.

V and J are TRBV7-2 and TRBJ1-5; no clear D gene. V was shortened by 1 base and J by 7 bases, with 14 bases between the two germline ends. This CDR3 contains 15 residues. Germline V gene lookup returns CDR1 SGHTA and CDR2 FQGNSA. The CDR3 spells CASSLGGPGGQPQHF. The CDR3 nucleotides are TGTGCCAGCAGCTTAGGAGGGCCAGGTGGCCAGCCCCAGCATTTT.

The V gene is TRBV7-2, the J gene TRBJ2-5; D is possibly TRBD1 (6 bases). The germline CDR1 and CDR2 sequences are SGHTA and FQGNSA. Trimming pared 3 bases from V and 5 bases from J, leaving 10 bases between. The CDR3 length is 13 residues. This chain's CDR3 is CASSFRGMETQYF. DNA of the CDR3: TGTGCCAGCAGCTTCAGGGGAATGGAGACCCAGTACTTC.

CDR3 in DNA: TGTGCCAGCTCGCCGGACCGGGACAGGGACTTTAGCTCCTATAATTCACCCCTCCACTTT. This codes for CASSPDRDRDFSSYNSPLHF. The rearrangement uses TRBV18 and TRBJ1-6, with 9 bases fitting TRBD1. The V and J ends lost 6 bases and 0 bases, in that order; junction bases with no gene match: 15. CDR3 length equals 20 residues. The germline CDR1 and CDR2 sequences are KGHSH and LQKENI.

The chain uses TRBV29-1 and TRBJ2-3; D unclear. The CDR3 runs to 12 residues. Germline V gene lookup returns CDR1 SQVTM and CDR2 ANQGSEA. Trimming pared 0 bases from V and 6 bases from J, leaving 7 bases between. The CDR3 protein is CSVEELLDTQYF. CDR3 bases: TGCAGCGTTGAAGAGCTCCTTGATACGCAGTATTTT.

V gene TRBV6-5 combines with J gene TRBJ1-1, with 7 bases identical to TRBD1. The CDR3 spans 14 residues. The V gene end was trimmed by 0 bases and the J gene end by 4 bases; junction bases not matched to a gene: 2. From germline, CDR1 is MNHEY and CDR2 SVGAGI. This CDR3 is CASSYSRGFTEAFF. The CDR3 DNA reads TGTGCCAGCAGTTACTCCAGGGGGTTCACTGAAGCTTTCTTT.

The chain carries TRBV10-2 and TRBJ1-2; 7 bases line up with TRBD1. V shed 3 bases and J 8 bases; nucleotides not matched to a gene: 12. The germline CDR1 and CDR2 sequences are WSHSY and SAAADI. The CDR3 runs to 15 residues. CDR3 sequence reads: CASSDHRTGGKGYTF. The CDR3 DNA reads TGCGCCAGCAGTGACCACCGGACAGGCGGCAAAGGCTACACCTTC.

This chain links TRBV9 with TRBJ2-2; TRBD1 matches at 7 bases. The CDR3 loop spans 15 amino acids. V lost 4 bases, J lost 1 base, and 4 bases stayed unmatched. CDR1 and CDR2 (germline): SGDLS, YYNGEE. The CDR3 DNA reads TGTGCCAGCAGCCCTCGGACAGGGAACACCGGGGAGCTGTTTTTT. It yields the protein CASSPRTGNTGELFF.

The chain recombines TRBV9 with TRBJ2-1; maybe TRBD2 (6 bases). Germline assignment: CDR1 SGDLS and CDR2 YYNGEE. V lost 5 bases to trimming and J lost 0 bases, with 9 bases between them. This CDR3 is 14 amino acids long. The CDR3: CASSRGTSYNEQFF. The CDR3 nucleotides are TGTGCCAGCAGTCGGGGGACCTCCTACAATGAGCAGTTCTTC.

The chain recombines TRBV29-1 with TRBJ2-7; D possibly corresponds to TRBD2 (5 bases). In germline, CDR1 is SQVTM, CDR2 ANQGSEA. This CDR3 has 13 residues. V lost 6 bases and J lost 2, with 14 bases in between. CDR3 protein: CSVIRGNTYEQYF. The CDR3 bases are TGCAGCGTCATACGGGGTAACACCTACGAGCAGTACTTC.

In its sample, this clone was seen a few times. This rearrangement joins TRBV19 to TRBJ2-7; TRBD1 agrees at 10 bases. CDR3 size: 15 residues. Germline lookup yields CDR1 LNHDA and CDR2 SQIVND (reference sequence). Germline trimming cut 4 bases from V and 3 bases from J; bases unmatched to any gene: 6. This chain's CDR3 is CASSNRQGAFYEQYF. The CDR3 DNA sequence: TGTGCCAGTAGTAACCGACAGGGGGCCTTCTACGAGCAGTACTTC.

This chain uses TRBV6-5 with TRBJ1-1; the D gene is possibly TRBD1 (5 bases). CDR1 and CDR2 (germline): MNHEY, SVGAGI. The CDR3 runs to 15 residues. Deletions cut 4 bases from V and 0 bases from J, with 12 bases between. The CDR3 sequence: CASSWTGTVNTEAFF. The CDR3 DNA sequence: TGTGCCAGCAGTTGGACCGGGACGGTGAACACTGAAGCTTTCTTT.

J is TRBJ2-7 and V is TRBV14; unclear D gene. The germline V gene encodes CDR1 SGHDN and CDR2 FVKESK. CDR3 size: 13 residues. The V end lost 1 base, the J end lost 2 bases, and 6 bases lay between the germline ends. The CDR3: CASSQAVTYEQYF. DNA for the CDR3: TGTGCCAGCAGCCAAGCTGTGACCTACGAGCAGTACTTC.

The rearrangement joins TRBV6-1 to TRBJ2-2; 7 bases are shared with TRBD2. Per the germline V gene, CDR1 is MNHNS and CDR2 is SASEGT. V dropped 4 bases and J dropped 5; count of bases not matched to a gene: 10. This CDR3 has 16 amino acids. The CDR3 DNA is TGTGCCAGCAGTGGCCAGGGTTGGGAGGGTACCGGGGAGCTGTTTTTT. Translation: CASSGQGWEGTGELFF.

The V call is TRBV7-7, the J call TRBJ2-5, with a tentative D call TRBD2 (6 bases). V lost 3 bases and J 3 bases, leaving 14 bases between the germline ends. The CDR3 runs 15 residues. From germline, CDR1 is SSHAT and CDR2 FNYEAQ (reference sequence). The CDR3 loop reads CASSLYGGIKETQYF. The CDR3 DNA sequence: TGTGCCAGCAGCTTGTATGGCGGGATAAAAGAGACCCAGTACTTC.

The chain joins TRBV6-5 to TRBJ2-1; the D is unclear. Trimming removed 7 bases at V and 9 bases at J, with 10 bases between. The germline V gene encodes CDR1 MNHEY and CDR2 SVGAGI. The CDR3 extends over 11 amino acids. The CDR3 bases are TGTGCCAGCACCTTATACGGTGAGCAGTTCTTC. This gives the protein CASTLYGEQFF.

V gene TRBV18 combines with J gene TRBJ2-2; D remains unclear. There are 12 residues in the CDR3. The ends were cut back, 2 bases at V and 2 bases at J, with 0 bases in the middle. The germline gives CDR1 KGHSH, CDR2 LQKENI. The CDR3 sequence: CASSPNTGELFF. The DNA of the CDR3 is TGTGCCAGCTCACCAAACACCGGGGAGCTGTTTTTT.

This clone has just one count. V and J are TRBV9 and TRBJ2-3; TRBD1 matches at 8 bases. Per germline, CDR1 SGDLS and CDR2 YYNGEE. The V gene end was trimmed by 0 bases and the J gene end by 5 bases; junction bases not matched to a gene: 11. CDR3 length: 17 residues. The CDR3 DNA follows: TGTGCCAGCAGCGTAGAAATTGGACAGGGCTCCCGAGATACGCAGTATTTT. Residues: CASSVEIGQGSRDTQYF.

The V call is TRBV25-1, the J call TRBJ1-2; D perhaps matches TRBD1 (5 bases). The V gene lost 2 bases and the J gene lost 7 bases, with 11 bases spanning the gap. The CDR3 loop spans 13 amino acids. Germline V CDR1 and CDR2: MGHDK, SYGVNS. CDR3 loop: CASSESGAVGYTF. Here the CDR3 DNA reads TGTGCCAGCAGTGAAAGCGGGGCGGTTGGCTACACCTTC.

The chain has TRBV6-5 and TRBJ2-1, with D possibly matching TRBD1 (6 bases). This CDR3 comprises 12 residues. Per germline, CDR1 MNHEY and CDR2 SVGAGI. V lost 6 bases to trimming and J lost 7 bases, with 10 bases between them. CDR3 region: CASSRTGNEQFF. The CDR3 DNA reads as TGTGCCAGCAGCCGAACAGGGAATGAGCAGTTCTTC.

The chain combines TRBV4-3 with TRBJ1-2; 7 bases line up with TRBD1. The CDR3 is made up of 15 amino acids. In germline, CDR1 is LGHNA, CDR2 YSLEER. J was trimmed by 4 bases and V by 0 bases; bases with no gene match: 5. CDR3 in amino acids: CASSQEGAGGYGYTF. The DNA for the CDR3 is TGCGCCAGCAGCCAAGAGGGCGCAGGGGGCTATGGCTACACCTTC.

V and J are TRBV5-1 and TRBJ1-2; 11 bases map to TRBD1. The germline V gene has CDR1 SGHRS and CDR2 YFSETQ. The V segment lost 4 bases and the J segment 6 bases; nucleotides outside the gene matches: 8. This CDR3 is built from 15 residues. The CDR3 DNA follows: TGCGCCAGCAGCCGGCTAGGACAGGGGGCGGATGGCTACACCTTC. This translates into CASSRLGQGADGYTF.

This chain uses TRBV5-5 with TRBJ2-1, with TRBD2 identical over 9 bases. V shed 2 bases and J 7 bases; nucleotides not matched to a gene: 7. The CDR3 is made up of 15 amino acids. Per germline, CDR1 SGHKS and CDR2 YYEKEE (reference sequence). CDR3 nucleotide sequence: TGTGCCAGCAGCTTCGCGGGGGGGCCTACGAATGAGCAGTTCTTC. It translates to CASSFAGGPTNEQFF. Combining the CDR3 with reference TRBV5-5 and TRBJ2-1 gives the whole variable domain DAGVTQSPTHLIKTRGQQVTLRCSPISGHKSVSWYQQVLGQGPQFIFQYYEKEERGRGNFPDRFSARQFPNYSSELNVNALLLGDSALYLCASSFAGGPTNEQFFGPGTRLTVL.

This chain links TRBV7-8 with TRBJ1-5; no clear D gene. The length of the CDR3 is 12 residues. V lost 0 bases, J lost 6 bases, and 3 bases lay in between. CDR1 and CDR2 from the germline V gene are SGHVS and FQNEAQ. The CDR3 DNA reads TGTGCCAGCAGCTTAGCGGCTCAGCCCCAGCATTTT. Amino acid sequence: CASSLAAQPQHF.

In this sample, this clone turned up a few times. The V call is TRBV6-5, the J call TRBJ1-5; D not certain. V shed 6 bases and J shed 4 bases, with 16 bases lying between them. Germline CDR1 reads MNHEY; CDR2 reads SVGAGI. The CDR3 sequence is 15 residues long. The CDR3: CASSLNGLSNQPQHF. DNA for the CDR3: TGTGCCAGCAGCCTTAACGGACTGTCGAATCAGCCCCAGCATTTT.

V gene TRBV5-1 combines with J gene TRBJ2-3; possibly TRBD2 for D (5 bases). This CDR3 is built from 15 residues. CDR1 is SGHRS, CDR2 YFSETQ, per germline. V lost 3 bases, J lost 1 base, and 12 bases lay in between. The CDR3 region has the DNA TGCGCCAGCAGCTCAAGTAGCGCCGGCACAGATACGCAGTATTTT. Translation gives CASSSSSAGTDTQYF.

The CDR3 DNA reads as TGTGCCAGCAGCTTAGGGACAGGGGGCGACTATGGCTACACCTTC. It encodes CASSLGTGGDYGYTF. The J gene is TRBJ1-2, the V gene TRBV7-2, with 11 bases aligning to TRBD1. Germline CDR1 is SGHTA and CDR2 is FQGNSA. The V gene end was trimmed by 1 base and the J gene end by 3 bases; junction bases not matched to a gene: 1. This CDR3 region has 15 residues.

The chain carries TRBV4-2 and TRBJ1-1; D remains unclear. CDR1 LGHNA and CDR2 YNFKEQ come from the germline V gene. This CDR3 has 17 residues. The ends were cut back, 4 bases at V and 3 bases at J, with 21 bases in the middle. CDR3 in amino acids: CASSLDSSDVADTEAFF. In nucleotides, the CDR3 is TGTGCCAGCAGCCTAGATTCTTCCGACGTCGCGGACACTGAAGCTTTCTTT.

The chain combines TRBV9 with TRBJ1-5; D is ambiguous. V lost 0 bases to trimming and J lost 1 base, with 8 bases between them. This CDR3 is built from 15 residues. Germline V lookup: CDR1 SGDLS, CDR2 YYNGEE. The CDR3 loop is CASSVAGGSNQPQHF. The CDR3 DNA follows: TGTGCCAGCAGCGTAGCGGGAGGGAGCAATCAGCCCCAGCATTTT.

This clone was detected only a few times. The V call is TRBV19, the J call TRBJ1-5; TRBD1 is a possible D gene (5 bases). This CDR3 region has 12 residues. The germline gives CDR1 LNHDA, CDR2 SQIVND (reference sequence). V shed 0 bases and J shed 11 bases, with 8 bases lying between them. Here the CDR3 reads CASSIDRGSQHF. For the CDR3, the DNA is TGTGCCAGTAGTATAGATCGGGGGTCCCAGCATTTT. Together with reference TRBV19 and TRBJ1-5, the CDR3 gives the full variable domain: DGGITQSPKYLFRKEGQNVTLSCEQNLNHDAMYWYRQDPGQGLRLIYYSQIVNDFQKGDIAEGYSVSREKKESFPLTVTSAQKNPTAFYLCASSIDRGSQHFGDGTRLSIL.